This is a list of T cell receptor beta chains from one sample in a study of PD-L1 blockade in urothelial cancer. TCRdb's copy holds only in-frame clones and misses some; the assay was immunoSEQ multiplex PCR. The sample gives tens of thousands of clones, around nine tenths of which show up once; roughly 14% is in the top ten. Sequencing used PBMCs, obtained around atezolizumab (anti-PD-L1) treatment. The origin of the receptors is a woman aged 60-70 years with urothelial cancer. CDR3s include the opening cysteine and the closing phenylalanine or tryptophan. Fields, in order: J gene, clone size, D gene, V gene, CDR3 DNA, CDR3 protein. The D gene is left open where the match is weak. For some rows the clone size is stated as once, few or many, or as a class when expanded; others skip it.

TRBJ1-1 | - | - | TRBV7-9 | TGTGCCAGCAGCTTCCCAGGTCAGGGGACTGAAGCTTTCTTT | CASSFPGQGTEAFF
TRBJ2-7 | - | - | TRBV10-3 | TGTGCCATCAGTGGGACTACCCGAATAATCGGGCAGTACTTC | CAISGTTRIIGQYF
TRBJ2-2 | - | - | TRBV10-3 | TGTGCCATCAGTGAGTTCCTAGACCAAGCAAACACCGGGGAGCTGTTTTTT | CAISEFLDQANTGELFF
TRBJ2-1 | - | TRBD2 | TRBV11-3 | TGTGCCAGCAGCGCCATACTAGCGGCGTTTCGAAATGAGCAGTTCTTC | CASSAILAAFRNEQFF
TRBJ1-5 | - | TRBD1 | TRBV18 | TGTGCCAGCTCGAAAGGGGACAGACCGGATCAGCCCCAGCATTTT | CASSKGDRPDQPQHF
TRBJ1-1 | - | TRBD1 | TRBV5-4 | TGTGCCAGCAGCCCCCCGACAGGGGACAACACTGAAGCTTTCTTT | CASSPPTGDNTEAFF
TRBJ2-3 | - | - | TRBV10-1 | TGCGCCAGCAGTGAGGACAGGTCCACAGATACGCAGTATTTT | CASSEDRSTDTQYF
TRBJ2-2 | - | - | TRBV9 | TGTGCCAGCAGCTTCACAACCGGGGGACGGGTGAACACCGGGGAGCTGTTTTTT | CASSFTTGGRVNTGELFF
TRBJ1-1 | few | TRBD1 | TRBV7-9 | TGTGCCAGCAGCTCGGGCCTGGGACAGGGGGCGACGTACACTGAAGCTTTCTTT | CASSSGLGQGATYTEAFF
TRBJ1-2 | - | - | TRBV9 | TGTGCCAGCAGCGCAACTACCACGGGGGGCTACACCTTC | CASSATTTGGYTF
TRBJ1-1 | - | TRBD1 | TRBV10-3 | TGTGCCATCAGCCAGACACAACAGGGGTTGAACACTGAAGCTTTCTTT | CAISQTQQGLNTEAFF
TRBJ1-5 | - | TRBD1 | TRBV27 | TGTGCCAGCAGTTCACGGACAGGGGCTTTCGCCCAGCATTTT | CASSSRTGAFAQHF
TRBJ2-2 | few | TRBD1 | TRBV10-3 | TGTGCCATCAGTGACCCAGGACAGGGGAGCGGGGAGCTGTTTTTT | CAISDPGQGSGELFF
TRBJ2-5 | - | TRBD2 | TRBV7-2 | TGTGCCAGCAGCTTCGAGCTAGCGGGGGCCGTCAGGGAGACCCAGTACTTC | CASSFELAGAVRETQYF
TRBJ1-2 | few | - | TRBV11-3 | TGTGCCAGCAGCGTAGGTGGCTCTAACTATGGCTACACCTTC | CASSVGGSNYGYTF
TRBJ2-7 | - | TRBD1 | TRBV18 | TGTGCCAGCTCACCCGGGACAGGGGGCCTCTACGAGCAGTACTTC | CASSPGTGGLYEQYF
TRBJ2-2 | - | - | TRBV5-1 | TGCGCCAGCAGCCTGGATCTATTCGGAGGCGCCGGGGAGCTGTTTTTT | CASSLDLFGGAGELFF
TRBJ2-3 | - | TRBD2 | TRBV9 | TGTGCCAGCAGCGCTCTAGCGGGGGGTGGAGATACGCAGTATTTT | CASSALAGGGDTQYF
TRBJ1-1 | - | - | TRBV7-9 | TGTGCCAGCAGCTTAATGGGGCGCGTGACTTTCTTT | CASSLMGRVTFF
TRBJ1-1 | - | - | TRBV6-1 | TGTGCCAGCAGTGAAGGGGATTCGAGGGACAAGGGATTTTTT | CASSEGDSRDKGFF
TRBJ1-4 | - | - | TRBV2 | TGTGCCAGCAGACTCGGAGGAAAACTGTTTTTT | CASRLGGKLFF
TRBJ1-5 | - | - | TRBV5-1 | TGCGCCAGCAGTGAGGACAGTCTTAGCAATCAGCCCCAGCATTTT | CASSEDSLSNQPQHF
TRBJ2-1 | - | TRBD2 | TRBV27 | TGTGCCAGCAGCGCGGGGGGGCTTGGAAATGAGCAGTTCTTC | CASSAGGLGNEQFF
TRBJ2-1 | - | TRBD2 | TRBV19 | TGTGCCAGTAGCAGCGGGACTAGCGGGGATGTCTACAATGAGCAGTTCTTC | CASSSGTSGDVYNEQFF
TRBJ2-5 | - | - | TRBV7-9 | TGTGCCAGCAGCTTAAACAGCCAAGAGACCCAGTACTTC | CASSLNSQETQYF
TRBJ1-5 | - | TRBD1 | TRBV15 | TGTGCCACCAGCGGGACAGGGAGGCAGCCCCAGCATTTT | CATSGTGRQPQHF
TRBJ2-2 | - | TRBD1 | TRBV27 | TGTGCCAGCAGCCCGCTGGACAGGGGTCGCACCGGGGAGCTGTTTTTT | CASSPLDRGRTGELFF
TRBJ2-1 | - | - | TRBV4-2 | TGTGCCAGCAGCCAAGGGGCGGGGGCGGTCAATGAGCAGTTCTTC | CASSQGAGAVNEQFF
TRBJ2-2 | - | TRBD1 | TRBV6-5 | TGTGCCAGCACTCCCGGGACAGGGACCACCGGGGAGCTGTTTTTT | CASTPGTGTTGELFF
TRBJ2-5 | - | - | TRBV10-1 | TGCGCCAGCAGTGAATCTTTCACGGGAGAGACCCAGTACTTC | CASSESFTGETQYF
TRBJ1-3 | - | TRBD1 | TRBV5-1 | TGCGCCAGCAGCCACGGACAGGGATTCTCTGGAAACACCATATATTTT | CASSHGQGFSGNTIYF
TRBJ2-3 | - | - | TRBV5-1 | TGCGCCAGCAGCTTCCAGGATTTGGATACGCGGGAAACCCGCACAGATACGCAGTATTTT | CASSFQDLDTRETRTDTQYF
TRBJ2-5 | - | TRBD1 | TRBV5-6 | TGTGCCAGCAGGCAGGAGCCGACAGGGGTGGAGACCCAGTACTTC | CASRQEPTGVETQYF
TRBJ2-7 | once | - | TRBV9 | TGTGCCAGCAGCCCCCGTTTGGCCATGGTCCACGAGCAGTACTTC | CASSPRLAMVHEQYF
TRBJ2-1 | - | TRBD2 | TRBV28 | TGTGCCAGCAGTCTTTGGACGACTAGCGGTTTGAGCAATGAGCAGTTCTTC | CASSLWTTSGLSNEQFF
TRBJ2-2 | - | - | TRBV4-2 | TGTGCCAGCAGCCAAGAACCTAGGAGCACCGGGGAGCTGTTTTTT | CASSQEPRSTGELFF
TRBJ2-7 | - | TRBD1 | TRBV11-2 | TGTGCCAGCAGCACGACAGGGGGGTACGAGCAGTACTTC | CASSTTGGYEQYF
TRBJ2-1 | - | TRBD2 | TRBV15 | TGTGCCACCAGCAGGACTAGCGGGGGGGATTACAATGAGCAGTTCTTC | CATSRTSGGDYNEQFF
TRBJ1-5 | - | - | TRBV15 | TGTGCCACCAGCAGACAGGGGAATAGCAATCAGCCCCAGCATTTT | CATSRQGNSNQPQHF
TRBJ1-1 | - | - | TRBV9 | TGTGCCAGCAGCGTGGACAGCGATGCGGTGGCTTTCTTT | CASSVDSDAVAFF
TRBJ1-6 | - | - | TRBV7-6 | TGTGCCAGCAGCTCACAGGGACCCTATAATTCACCCCTCCACTTT | CASSSQGPYNSPLHF
TRBJ1-1 | - | TRBD1 | TRBV7-2 | TGTGCCAGCAGCTCGAGACAGGGCCCCACCATCGCTTTCTTT | CASSSRQGPTIAFF
TRBJ2-5 | - | TRBD2 | TRBV15 | TGTGCCACCAGCAGAGGGGCCTGGACTAGCGGGGTTCACCAGTACTTC | CATSRGAWTSGVHQYF
TRBJ2-2 | - | - | TRBV21-1 | TGTGCCAGATCACTTTTTTTGACAGTAAACGTCGGGGAGCTGTTTTTT | CARSLFLTVNVGELFF
TRBJ2-2 | - | - | TRBV18 | TGTGCCAGCTCACCTGACTACACCGGGGAGCTGTTTTTT | CASSPDYTGELFF
TRBJ1-4 | - | TRBD1 | TRBV11-2 | TGTGCCAGCAGCGCGGATAGGGGGCCGGCTAATGAAAAACTGTTTTTT | CASSADRGPANEKLFF
TRBJ1-2 | - | - | TRBV7-8 | TGTGCCAGCAGCCCGCGAACAGGCCCCTATGGCTACACCTTC | CASSPRTGPYGYTF
TRBJ2-3 | - | TRBD2 | TRBV4-3 | TGCGCCAGCAGCCAAGATCTTTATGGGACTAGCGGTGGCGAGGATACGCAGTATTTT | CASSQDLYGTSGGEDTQYF
TRBJ2-3 | - | TRBD1 | TRBV27 | TGTGCCAGCGGCACAGGGGGCGGAGATACGCAGTATTTT | CASGTGGGDTQYF
TRBJ1-2 | - | - | TRBV4-3 | TGCGCCAGCAGCTCCCCGACAGAATCTAACTATGGCTACACCTTC | CASSSPTESNYGYTF